This TCR beta chain emerged from a study of response to subunit inactivated influenza vaccine. Notes on this clonotype: Its antigen is as yet unknown.

Overall study findings and caveats: Researchers suggested that each seasonal influenza vaccination recruits few new T cells.

MiXCR, applied by TCRdb to the RT-PCR reads, yields one record per CDR3 protein. The sample lists roughly 570,000 distinct CDR3 sequences, 14% occurring once. Germline CDR1 SGHDT, CDR2 YYEEEE. The CDR3 is 18 residues long. J lost 0 bases, V lost 3 bases, and 10 bases had no gene match. The sequences come from PBMCs from blood, collected approximately 13 days after vaccination. The TCR sequence derives from a man aged 50 to 60 who received an inactivated influenza vaccine. The chain employs TRBV5-6 and TRBJ2-4, with 9 positions matching TRBD1. In DNA, the CDR3 is TGTGCCAGCAGCTACCGGGACAGGGCCCTTGTAGCCAAAAACATTCAGTACTTC. Its protein product is CASSYRDRALVAKNIQYF.